This entry concerns a single T cell receptor (beta chain). No antigen is known for it. Per the germline V gene, CDR1 is SGHVS and CDR2 is FNYEAQ. This CDR3 is built from 13 residues. Deletions cut 5 bases from V and 10 bases from J, with 15 bases between. TCRdb analysed the RT-PCR reads with MiXCR anew, one entry per CDR3 protein. In the table there are fewer than 650,000 distinct CDR3 sequences, roughly 13% of which are singletons. The sample originates from a study of response to subunit inactivated influenza vaccine. Findings and caveats of the study: Each seasonal influenza vaccination recruits few new T cells, the authors suggested.

V gene TRBV7-6 combines with J gene TRBJ2-1; D is ambiguous. The source was PBMCs from blood, collected about 40 days after vaccination. The TCR comes from a man in his fifties or sixties who received an inactivated influenza vaccine. CDR3 in DNA: TGTGCCAGCAGCCAGGTCTCACTCAGGGAGCAGTTCTTC. Its translation: CASSQVSLREQFF.